Below, 7 T cell receptor beta chains from the same sample are listed, as sequenced in a study of cytomegalovirus exposure and HLA in healthy donors. The PCR contained 60 Vbeta and 13 Jbeta primers. Clones were sequenced by immunoSEQ multiplex PCR, and TCRdb holds only the in-frame ones, with some missing. Of 85,000 to 100,000 clones listed, 55% to 75% were seen once; the top ten hold roughly 3.2%. The specimen sequenced was PBMCs. The receptors shown here come from a man aged 55 to 70 in good health and CMV-seronegative.

In the case of this clone: Other DNA sequences in this sample translate to the same CDR3. The chain couples TRBV9 to TRBJ2-7, with 7 nucleotides matching TRBD2. V shed 0 bases, J shed 3 bases, and the junction held 3 bases outside the gene matches. The CDR3 extends over 14 amino acids. Germline loops: CDR1 SGDLS, CDR2 YYNGEE. This chain's CDR3 is CASSVGASGYEQYF. The CDR3 coding sequence is TGTGCCAGCAGCGTAGGGGCTAGCGGCTACGAGCAGTACTTC.

This clone showed up just a few times. This chain connects TRBV6-1 to TRBJ1-5, with 8 bases fitting TRBD1. The CDR3 is made up of 15 amino acids. V gave up 4 bases and J gave up 2 bases; unmatched junction bases: 4. CDR1 MNHNS and CDR2 SASEGT come from the germline V gene. The CDR3 DNA follows: TGTGCCAGCAGTGGGCAGGGGGCAGGCAATCAGCCCCAGCATTTT. This translates into CASSGQGAGNQPQHF.

The V call is TRBV9, the J call TRBJ1-1; 12 bases fit TRBD1. CDR1 is SGDLS, CDR2 YYNGEE, per germline. This CDR3 is built from 16 residues. With V trimmed by 2 bases and J by 1 base, 3 bases remained unmatched. The CDR3 protein is CASSVGQGARNTEAFF. CDR3 sequence (DNA): TGTGCCAGCAGCGTGGGACAGGGGGCAAGGAACACTGAAGCTTTCTTT.

The chain combines TRBV6-6 with TRBJ1-1, with D unclear. Germline V CDR1 and CDR2: MNHNY, SVGAGI (reference sequence). The ends were cut back, 7 bases at V and 0 bases at J, with 18 bases in the middle. The CDR3 spans 16 residues. CDR3 in DNA: TGTGCCAGCACAAATCGAGCCTCCTCCTTGAACACTGAAGCTTTCTTT. Amino acids: CASTNRASSLNTEAFF.

Only one count was recorded for this clone. This sequence joins TRBV7-9 and TRBJ1-2, with a weak D call TRBD1 (5 bases). The CDR3 runs to 13 residues. Germline V lookup: CDR1 SEHNR, CDR2 FQNEAQ (reference sequence). Deletions cut 3 bases from V and 4 bases from J, with 9 bases between. CDR3 residues: CASSFGGIYGYTF. The CDR3 region has the DNA TGTGCCAGCAGCTTCGGGGGGATCTATGGCTACACCTTC.

The chain joins TRBV19 to TRBJ2-7; TRBD1 aligns across 10 bases. The length of the CDR3 is 12 residues. V gave up 8 bases and J gave up 3 bases; unmatched junction bases: 1. CDR1 and CDR2 from the germline V gene are LNHDA and SQIVND (reference sequence). The CDR3 DNA reads as TGTGCCAGTCGGGACAGGGGCTACGAGCAGTACTTC. Translation: CASRDRGYEQYF.

A few counts support this clone. The rearrangement links TRBV27 to TRBJ2-3; 11 bases fit TRBD2. This CDR3 region has 14 residues. With V trimmed by 10 bases and J by 8 bases, 11 bases remained unmatched. Germline lookup yields CDR1 MNHEY and CDR2 SMNVEV (reference sequence). The CDR3 DNA follows: TGTGCCACCAATAGCGGGGGGGGAGGTGGTACGCAGTATTTT. Protein sequence: CATNSGGGGGTQYF.